This record covers a single TCR beta chain. The sample belongs to a study of T cell changes during pregnancy in multiple sclerosis. The V gene's germline CDR1 is SGDLS and CDR2 YYNGEE. V shed 7 bases and J 1 base; nucleotides not matched to a gene: 12. The CDR3 runs 16 residues. TCRdb's copy holds only in-frame clones and misses some; the assay was immunoSEQ multiplex PCR. This sample has about 40,000 clones, with around 90% found just once. The chain combines TRBV9 with TRBJ2-5; 8 bases are a match to TRBD2. The sample consisted of CD8+ T cells from peripheral blood mononuclear cells, taken in the first trimester of pregnancy. This clonotype originated in a female donor with multiple sclerosis, enrolled in a pregnancy study. CDR3 sequence reads: CASSPWNGGAQETQYF. In DNA, the CDR3 is TGTGCCAGCTCCCCCTGGAACGGGGGGGCCCAAGAGACCCAGTACTTC.